This T cell receptor beta chain was found in a study of cytomegalovirus exposure and HLA in healthy donors. PCR employed 60 Vbeta and 13 Jbeta primers. Profiled with immunoSEQ multiplex PCR; TCRdb holds only in-frame clones, not every one. In the table there are 250,000 or so clones, about nine tenths of which are singletons. All donors participated as healthy donors of bone marrow. The sample was PBMCs. The receptor's source is a girl aged 2 to 9 in good health and CMV-seronegative.

CDR3 DNA sequence: TGTGCCAGCTCACCACCGGGACAGGGATCCCACGAGCAGTACTTC. It translates to CASSPPGQGSHEQYF. The chain combines TRBV18 with TRBJ2-7, with 9 bases lining up with TRBD1. This CDR3 region has 15 residues. Germline loops: CDR1 KGHSH, CDR2 LQKENI. The trim removed 0 bases at V and 5 bases at J, leaving 5 bases unmatched. Drawing the rest from reference TRBV18 and TRBJ2-7, the complete variable domain is NAGVMQNPRHLVRRRGQEARLRCSPMKGHSHVYWYRQLPEEGLKFMVYLQKENIIDESGMPKERFSAEFPKEGPSILRIQQVVRGDSAAYFCASSPPGQGSHEQYFGPGTRLTVT.